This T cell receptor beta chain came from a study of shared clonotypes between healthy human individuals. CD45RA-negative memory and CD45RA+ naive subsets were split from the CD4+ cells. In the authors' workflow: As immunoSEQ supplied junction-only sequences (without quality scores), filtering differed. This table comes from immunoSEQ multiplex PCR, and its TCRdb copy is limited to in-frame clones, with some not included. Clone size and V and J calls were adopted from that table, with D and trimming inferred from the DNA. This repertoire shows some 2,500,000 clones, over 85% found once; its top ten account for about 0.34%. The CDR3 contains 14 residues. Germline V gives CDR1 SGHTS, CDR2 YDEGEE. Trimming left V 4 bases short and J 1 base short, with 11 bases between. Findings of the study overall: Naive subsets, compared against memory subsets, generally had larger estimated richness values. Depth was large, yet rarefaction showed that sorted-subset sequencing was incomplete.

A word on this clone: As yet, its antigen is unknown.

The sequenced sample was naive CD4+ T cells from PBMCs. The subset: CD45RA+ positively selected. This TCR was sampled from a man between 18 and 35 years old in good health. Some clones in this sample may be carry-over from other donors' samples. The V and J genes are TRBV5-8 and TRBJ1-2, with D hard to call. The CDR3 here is CASSNGRLNYGYTF. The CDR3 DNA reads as TGTGCCAGCAGCAATGGACGGCTTAACTATGGCTACACCTTC.